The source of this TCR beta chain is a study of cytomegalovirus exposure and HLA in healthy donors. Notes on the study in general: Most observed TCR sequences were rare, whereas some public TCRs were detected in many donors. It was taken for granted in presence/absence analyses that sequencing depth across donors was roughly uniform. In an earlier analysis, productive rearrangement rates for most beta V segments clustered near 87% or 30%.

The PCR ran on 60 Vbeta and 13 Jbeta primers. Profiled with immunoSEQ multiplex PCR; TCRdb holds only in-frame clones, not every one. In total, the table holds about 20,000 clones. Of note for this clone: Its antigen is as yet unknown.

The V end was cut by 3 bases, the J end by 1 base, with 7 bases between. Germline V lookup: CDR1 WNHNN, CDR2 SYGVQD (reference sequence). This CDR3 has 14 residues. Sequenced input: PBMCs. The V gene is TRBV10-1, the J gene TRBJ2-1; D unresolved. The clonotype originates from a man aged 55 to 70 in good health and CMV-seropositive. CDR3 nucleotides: TGCGCCAGCAGTGATGTCCAATCCTACAATGAGCAGTTCTTC. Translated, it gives CASSDVQSYNEQFF.